This T cell receptor beta chain was sequenced in a study of regulatory T cells in long-lasting Graves disease. Time point noted: newly diagnosed GD, antithyroid drugs for less than 3 months. RNA extracted from PBMCs served as the sequencing template. Arm-PCR of CDR3 regions and iRepertoire HTBI primers were used to build TCR beta libraries. TCRdb recomputed calls from the multiplex PCR reads with MiXCR, one row per CDR3 protein. The table has about 420,000 distinct CDR3 sequences, about a sixth seen once; the top ten hold 20% to 25%. This clonotype was counted only a few times. In germline, CDR1 is MNHEY, CDR2 SVGAGI. The CDR3 is made up of 13 amino acids. With V trimmed by 4 bases and J by 16 bases, 10 bases remained unmatched. These data also formed part of another study, on T cells in Graves' hyperthyroidism and ophthalmopathy. From that study: Researchers barred patients who had uncontrolled infection, other autoimmune disease, pregnancy or lactation.

This TCR came from a woman aged 18 to 35 with Graves disease. Sequencing was performed on peripheral blood mononuclear cells (PBMCs), taken at new diagnosis, from a patient treated with antithyroid drugs. The chain combines TRBV6-5 with TRBJ2-1; 10 nucleotides agree with TRBD2. This CDR3 reads CASSFRSGRADFF. CDR3 DNA sequence: TGTGCCAGCAGTTTTCGAAGCGGGAGGGCTGATTTCTTC.